A single sample is the source of the 27 T cell receptor beta chains below, sequenced in a study of T-cell reconstitution after alpha-beta-depleted transplantation in children. The authors prepared the TCRbeta library with unique molecular identifiers. TCRdb re-called the PCR reads with MiXCR, one entry per CDR3 protein. This sample has hundreds of thousands of distinct CDR3 sequences, with around a tenth found just once. Here the sequenced sample was PBMCs, taken before TCRalphabeta/CD19-depleted stem cell transplant. The receptors were sampled from a boy less than two years old with acute myeloid leukemia, due to receive a stem cell transplant.

This clonotype was recorded at least ten times. The rearrangement links TRBV25-1 to TRBJ2-7, with TRBD1 matching over 8 bases. V dropped 3 bases and J dropped 1; count of bases not matched to a gene: 17. Germline V gene lookup returns CDR1 MGHDK and CDR2 SYGVNS. The CDR3 has 19 amino acids. The DNA of the CDR3 is TGTGCCAGCAGTGATATAATTCGGAGGGGACAGGATTCTTCCTACGAGCAGTACTTC. Encoded protein: CASSDIIRRGQDSSYEQYF.

This clonotype was recorded only once. This chain joins TRBV6-5 and TRBJ2-5, with TRBD1 matching over 10 bases. V was clipped by 2 bases and J by 10 bases; unmatched bases: 13. The CDR3 extends over 16 amino acids. The germline V gene encodes CDR1 MNHEY and CDR2 SVGAGI. CDR3 residues: CASSYGGGTGENGQYF. For the CDR3, the DNA is TGTGCCAGCAGTTACGGTGGTGGGACAGGGGAGAATGGCCAGTACTTC.

This clonotype was seen many times. The V gene is TRBV6-2 or TRBV6-3, the J gene TRBJ1-2, with 9 bases lining up with TRBD1. The CDR3 length is 15 residues. V lost 5 bases, J lost 0 bases, and 4 bases stayed unmatched. The germline CDR1 and CDR2 sequences are MNHEY and SVGEGT. The CDR3 here is CASSQDRGANYGYTF. For the CDR3, the DNA is TGTGCCAGCAGTCAGGACAGGGGAGCTAACTATGGCTACACCTTC.

The chain couples TRBV12-3 or TRBV12-4 to TRBJ1-4, with D perhaps matching TRBD1 (5 bases). V gave up 5 bases and J gave up 10 bases, with 11 bases separating them. The CDR3 is 12 residues long. In DNA, the CDR3 is TGTGCCAGCAGTCCAATGGGGGTAAAACTGTTTTTT. Its translation is CASSPMGVKLFF.

The V and J genes are TRBV5-1 and TRBJ2-3; no reliable D call. Germline V CDR1 and CDR2: SGHRS, YFSETQ. Trimming cost V 6 bases and J 4 bases, with 12 bases left between them. The CDR3 extends over 13 amino acids. CDR3 nucleotides: TGCGCCAGCATCTTAACCCCACCAGATACGCAGTATTTT. Its protein product is CASILTPPDTQYF.

This chain joins TRBV5-5 and TRBJ2-3; TRBD1 agrees at 10 bases. The V segment lost 1 base and the J segment 3 bases; nucleotides outside the gene matches: 5. Germline assignment: CDR1 SGHKS and CDR2 YYEKEE (reference sequence). The CDR3 contains 16 residues. CDR3 sequence (DNA): TGTGCCAGCAGCTTGTTTGACAGGGGGCCGACAGATACGCAGTATTTT. It translates to CASSLFDRGPTDTQYF.

V is TRBV19 and J is TRBJ2-1; D perhaps matches TRBD2 (6 bases). CDR3 length: 14 amino acids. The V end lost 2 bases, the J end lost 6 bases, and 11 bases lay between the germline ends. Germline loops: CDR1 LNHDA, CDR2 SQIVND (reference sequence). Here the CDR3 reads CASSIPGTLNEQFF. The CDR3 DNA follows: TGTGCCAGTAGTATACCCGGGACTCTCAATGAGCAGTTCTTC.

The table lists this clonotype with many counts. The genes are TRBV14 and TRBJ1-6; D ambiguous. Germline V gives CDR1 SGHDN, CDR2 FVKESK. This CDR3 has 18 amino acids. Deletions cut 4 bases from V and 0 bases from J, with 16 bases between. CDR3 sequence (DNA): TGTGCCAGCAGCCTACGATCCTACACGAGCTCCTATAATTCACCCCTCCACTTT. This sequence encodes CASSLRSYTSSYNSPLHF.

This clonotype has a count of ten or more. The chain carries TRBV6-5 and TRBJ1-1; D not certain. Trimming pared 8 bases from V and 4 bases from J, leaving 20 bases between. The CDR3 has 15 amino acids. The V gene's germline CDR1 is MNHEY and CDR2 SVGAGI. The CDR3 DNA follows: TGTGCCAGCTTATTACGACACGGCCGGACCACTGAAGCTTTCTTT. Translating it yields CASLLRHGRTTEAFF.

This clonotype was recorded at least ten times. The CDR3 here is CASSPMPANNEQFF. CDR3 DNA: TGTGCCAGCAGCCCCATGCCAGCTAACAATGAGCAGTTCTTC. The chain employs TRBV11-2 and TRBJ2-1; D call uncertain. The CDR3 is made up of 14 amino acids. V lost 5 bases to trimming and J lost 5 bases, with 13 bases between them. The germline CDR1 and CDR2 sequences are SGHAT and FQNNGV.

As for this clonotype: One end of the junction fails to match germline, which may point to a read error. The chain carries TRBV5-1 and TRBJ2-7; D gene ambiguous. There are 12 residues in the CDR3. The V gene's germline CDR1 is SGHRS and CDR2 YFSETQ. This CDR3 reads CAISLDDYEQYF. CDR3 in DNA: TGCGCCATCAGCTTGGATGACTACGAGCAGTACTTC.

This clonotype has a count of ten or more. V gene TRBV7-3 combines with J gene TRBJ2-1, with D perhaps TRBD2 (5 bases). Germline V gene lookup returns CDR1 SGHTA and CDR2 FQGTGA. CDR3 length: 17 residues. V lost 5 bases and J lost 0, with 17 bases in between. Here the CDR3 reads CASSTLPQRSSYNEQFF. The DNA of the CDR3 is TGTGCCAGCAGCACACTACCCCAGCGGAGCTCCTACAATGAGCAGTTCTTC.

This clonotype was seen repeatedly, ten times or more. The chain recombines TRBV7-9 with TRBJ2-7; unclear D gene. This CDR3 contains 11 residues. Germline CDR1 SEHNR, CDR2 FQNEAQ (reference sequence). The V end lost 2 bases, the J end lost 7 bases, and 6 bases lay between the germline ends. CDR3 nucleotide sequence: TGTGCCAGCAGCTTAAATCTAGAGCAGTACTTC. Its translation: CASSLNLEQYF.

This clonotype was counted at least ten times. This chain uses TRBV28 with TRBJ2-7, with D possibly being TRBD1 or TRBD2 (5 bases each). Germline V gene lookup returns CDR1 MDHEN and CDR2 SYDVKM. The CDR3 loop spans 15 amino acids. Trimming stripped 3 bases from V and 2 bases from J, with 14 bases between. CDR3 bases: TGTGCCAGCAGTTTGGGGCGAGAGGGGACCTACGAGCAGTACTTC. Its translation is CASSLGREGTYEQYF. Combining the CDR3 with reference TRBV28 and TRBJ2-7 gives the whole variable domain DVKVTQSSRYLVKRTGEKVFLECVQDMDHENMFWYRQDPGLGLRLIYFSYDVKMKEKGDIPEGYSVSREKKERFSLILESASTNQTSMYLCASSLGREGTYEQYFGPGTRLTVT.

In nucleotides, the CDR3 is TGTGCCAGCACCGACCAGGGAGATCAGCCCCAGCATTTT. It yields the protein CASTDQGDQPQHF. The chain recombines TRBV12-3 or TRBV12-4 with TRBJ1-5, with a possible D match to TRBD1 (5 bases). Between the trimmed V and J ends, which lost 7 bases and 5 bases, there was a span of 12 bases. This CDR3 spans 13 amino acids.

This clonotype was seen a few times. The chain combines TRBV18 with TRBJ2-4; 7 bases map to TRBD1. V shed 2 bases, J shed 4 bases, and the junction held 8 bases outside the gene matches. CDR1 and CDR2 (germline): KGHSH, LQKENI. The CDR3 length is 16 residues. Here the CDR3 reads CASSPSSDRAKNIQYF. CDR3 in DNA: TGTGCCAGCTCACCATCCTCTGACAGGGCGAAAAACATTCAGTACTTC.

This clonotype was seen repeatedly, ten times or more. The rearrangement joins TRBV5-1 to TRBJ2-3, with a weak D call TRBD1 (6 bases). Germline CDR1 SGHRS, CDR2 YFSETQ. V lost 0 bases and J 0 bases, leaving 11 bases between the germline ends. The CDR3 runs to 16 residues. The CDR3 spells CASSLVPGTSTDTQYF. CDR3 nucleotide sequence: TGCGCCAGCAGCTTGGTCCCCGGGACAAGCACAGATACGCAGTATTTT.

This clonotype was detected many times. This chain uses TRBV4-3 with TRBJ1-5; D not resolved. Germline values: CDR1 LGHNA, CDR2 YSLEER. The CDR3 is made up of 18 amino acids. Deletions cut 0 bases from V and 0 bases from J, with 15 bases between. The CDR3 here is CASSQDRVGYASNQPQHF. CDR3 in DNA: TGCGCCAGCAGCCAAGATCGGGTCGGGTACGCTAGCAATCAGCCCCAGCATTTT.

This clonotype came up many times. The chain has TRBV12-3 or TRBV12-4 and TRBJ1-5; D might be TRBD1 (5 bases). CDR3 length: 12 amino acids. V lost 8 bases and J 7 bases, leaving 12 bases between the germline ends. The CDR3 reads CASGATSQPQHF. DNA for the CDR3: TGTGCCAGCGGGGCAACCTCCCAGCCCCAGCATTTT.

This clonotype was recorded at least ten times. The chain uses TRBV29-1 and TRBJ2-7; 8 bases are shared with TRBD2. The CDR3 has 13 residues. Germline V gene lookup returns CDR1 SQVTM and CDR2 ANQGSEA. Unmatched junction bases numbered 5, after V lost 6 bases and J lost 1 base. The CDR3 is CSVLPGGSYEQYF. As DNA, the CDR3 is TGCAGCGTCCTCCCGGGGGGGTCCTACGAGCAGTACTTC.

This clonotype has ten or more counts. V and J are TRBV13 and TRBJ2-1; D perhaps matches TRBD1 (6 bases). This CDR3 is built from 14 residues. Trimming shortened V by 0 bases and J by 6 bases, and 9 bases separated the two germline ends. Germline V gene lookup returns CDR1 PRHDT and CDR2 FYEKMQ (reference sequence). CDR3 loop: CASSLGGASNEQFF. DNA for the CDR3: TGTGCCAGCAGCTTAGGGGGGGCTAGCAATGAGCAGTTCTTC.

Concerning this clonotype: Sequence at one end of the junction differs from germline and may be a read error. V and J are TRBV18 and TRBJ2-7, with 8 bases identical to TRBD1. The CDR3 has 13 amino acids. Germline CDR1 is KGHSH and CDR2 is LQKENI. The CDR3 sequence: CASSRGQAYDQYF. The CDR3, as DNA: TGTGCCAGCTCACGGGGACAGGCCTACGACCAGTACTTC.

This clonotype was recorded at least ten times. The rearrangement joins TRBV27 to TRBJ2-3; TRBD2 matches at 13 bases. The CDR3 runs to 16 residues. The ends lost 5 bases at V and 8 bases at J; junction bases unmatched: 10. Per the germline V gene, CDR1 is MNHEY and CDR2 is SMNVEV (reference sequence). The CDR3 DNA sequence: TGTGCCAGCAGTCCCCGCGGGACTAGCGGGGTTGCTACGCAGTATTTT. Translation: CASSPRGTSGVATQYF.

The chain combines TRBV5-6 with TRBJ2-5; D is possibly TRBD1 or TRBD2 (5 bases each). Trimming took off 1 base at V and 5 bases at J, with 12 bases between the two ends. Germline lookup yields CDR1 SGHDT and CDR2 YYEEEE. The CDR3 has 14 residues. The CDR3 loop reads CASSLTGAPETQYF. For the CDR3, the DNA is TGTGCCAGCAGCTTGACCGGGGCGCCTGAGACCCAGTACTTC.

This clonotype came up many times. The chain has TRBV12-3 or TRBV12-4 and TRBJ2-1, with 7 bases identical to TRBD2. V was pared by 6 bases and J by 6 bases, with 8 bases of the junction left unmatched. The CDR3 runs 14 residues. CDR3 sequence (DNA): TGTGCCAGCAGCCTTGGACTAGTAGGCAATGAGCAGTTCTTC. Translating gives CASSLGLVGNEQFF.

With respect to this clonotype: Just one base apart from a much larger clone, this may be a read error. The genes are TRBV7-2 and TRBJ1-2, with TRBD1 matching 8 bases. This CDR3 is 14 amino acids long. Germline CDR1 SGHTA, CDR2 FQGNSA. Trimming at V came to 5 bases and at J to 2 bases, leaving 4 bases not matched to a gene. The CDR3, as DNA: TGTGCCAGCAGCCGGGACAGGAAGAACTATGGCTACACCTTC. Translated: CASSRDRKNYGYTF. The full variable domain, its missing parts supplied by reference TRBV7-2 and TRBJ1-2, is GAGVSQSPSNKVTEKGKDVELRCDPISGHTALYWYRQSLGQGLEFLIYFQGNSAPDKSGLPSDRFSAERTGGSVSTLTIQRTQQEDSAVYLCASSRDRKNYGYTFGSGTRLTVV.

This clonotype occurred many times. This rearrangement joins TRBV5-1 to TRBJ2-5; possibly TRBD1 or TRBD2 for D (5 bases each). Germline V gene sequence: CDR1 SGHRS, CDR2 YFSETQ. V was clipped by 2 bases and J by 1 base, with 15 bases between them. CDR3 length equals 16 residues. The CDR3 is CASSFTVGRSQETQYF. CDR3 in DNA: TGCGCCAGCAGCTTTACCGTGGGACGGTCCCAAGAGACCCAGTACTTC.